A single sample gave rise to the 4 T cell receptor beta chains below, sequenced in a study of radiation and T cells in renal cell carcinoma. The assay was immunoSEQ multiplex PCR, and TCRdb's table has in-frame clones only and misses some. The data hold roughly 140,000 clones, with approximately 88% observed a single time. As for time point: blood 2 weeks post-SBRT. Treatment defined: 15 Gy SBRT to primary tumor, nephrectomy 4 weeks later. Here the sequenced sample was blood, taken from a patient whose treatment included radiotherapy and nephrectomy. These receptor sequences come from a woman between 45 and 60 years old with renal cell carcinoma.

The chain joins TRBV19 to TRBJ2-1; perhaps TRBD1 as D (5 bases). Germline CDR1 reads LNHDA; CDR2 reads SQIVND (reference sequence). V was trimmed by 3 bases and J by 5 bases, leaving 14 bases between them. This CDR3 spans 15 amino acids. CDR3 region: CASSIRQTPDNEQFF. The CDR3 DNA reads TGTGCCAGTAGTATCCGACAGACCCCCGACAATGAGCAGTTCTTC.

The rearrangement joins TRBV11-2 to TRBJ2-6; no firm D call. The ends were cut back, 2 bases at V and 0 bases at J, with 14 bases in the middle. Germline V gene lookup returns CDR1 SGHAT and CDR2 FQNNGV. This CDR3 contains 18 residues. This chain's CDR3 is CASSLSQFSYSGANVLTF. The CDR3 DNA reads as TGTGCCAGCAGCTTATCGCAGTTTTCCTACTCTGGGGCCAACGTCCTGACTTTC.

This clone occurred a few times. The chain uses TRBV7-9 and TRBJ1-1, with TRBD1 identical over 9 bases. Trimming cost V 6 bases and J 1 base; bases outside gene matches: 3. The CDR3 is made up of 14 amino acids. CDR1 and CDR2 (germline): SEHNR, FQNEAQ (reference sequence). CDR3: CASRGTGSNTEAFF. CDR3 coding DNA: TGTGCCAGCAGGGGGACAGGGTCGAACACTGAAGCTTTCTTT.

The count of this clone is one. This chain uses TRBV9 with TRBJ2-1, with 10 bases that match TRBD2. This CDR3 spans 17 amino acids. Germline loops: CDR1 SGDLS, CDR2 YYNGEE. V trimming: 0 bases; J trimming: 4 bases; junction bases outside the gene matches: 7. The CDR3 is CASSVDGLAGAYNEQFF. In DNA, the CDR3 is TGTGCCAGCAGCGTAGATGGGCTAGCGGGGGCTTACAATGAGCAGTTCTTC.